One sample yielded the 18 T cell receptor beta chains listed below, sequenced in a study of T cells in women clearing cervical HPV infection. The data were produced by immunoSEQ multiplex PCR, yet TCRdb's version contains in-frame clones alone and is incomplete. This repertoire comprises tens of thousands of clones; its ten largest clones make up around 3.1%. Sequences were obtained from blood buffy coat. All receptors come from a woman aged 18-69 years with a cervical HPV16 infection that either progressed to CIN3+ or cleared (not recorded which).

On this clone itself: The CDR3 end falls 3 residues outside the read, so it is completed with the germline J gene. J is TRBJ1-6 and V is TRBV5-1, with D unresolved. The V gene lost 2 bases and the J gene lost 3 bases, with 9 bases spanning the gap. CDR1 is SGHRS and CDR2 is YFSETQ in the germline V gene. The CDR3 is 15 residues long. Partial CDR3 DNA: TGCGCCAGCAGCTTAGAAGGCTTCTATAATTCACCC. It is translated as CASSLEGFYNSP. The entire CDR3 is CASSLEGFYNSPLHF.

A word on this clone: The read stops 3 residues short of the end of the CDR3; the missing end is completed from the germline J gene. V usage is TRBV20-1 and J usage is TRBJ2-2; perhaps TRBD1 as D (5 bases). The germline V gene encodes CDR1 DFQATT and CDR2 SNEGSKA (reference sequence). The CDR3 has 17 amino acids. CDR3 DNA, as far as it was read: TGCAGTGCCCCACCCCAGACTGCCATCTCTGGGGCCAACGTG. Protein: CSAPPQTAISGANV. The whole CDR3 is CSAPPQTAISGANVLFF.

Points on this clone: The read halts 3 residues ahead of the CDR3 end, with the missing end drawn from the germline J gene. The rearrangement joins TRBV2 to TRBJ2-1; 8 nucleotides line up with TRBD2. The V gene end was trimmed by 8 bases and the J gene end by 7 bases; junction bases not matched to a gene: 13. This CDR3 region has 15 residues. In germline, CDR1 is SNHLY, CDR2 FYNNEI. The sequenced part of the CDR3 DNA is TGTGCCAGCCGATCGGTCGGACTAGCCGGAAATGAG. It encodes CASRSVGLAGNE. The entire CDR3 protein reads CASRSVGLAGNEQFF.

Concerning this clone itself: The sequenced fragment ends 3 residues before the CDR3 boundary, so the rest is inferred from the germline J gene. The chain employs TRBV6-1 and TRBJ2-4; weak D call: TRBD2 (5 bases). The CDR3 totals 15 residues. Germline V gene data show CDR1 as MNHNS and CDR2 as SASEGT. Incomplete CDR3 DNA: TGTGCCAGCAGTGAATATAGAACCCCTAGCTATGGT. This codes for CASSEYRTPSYG. In full, the CDR3 is CASSEYRTPSYGQYF.

About this clone itself: Sequencing ends 3 residues short of the CDR3 end; the germline J gene provides the rest. Different DNA sequences within this sample yield the same CDR3. This chain links TRBV7-9 with TRBJ1-3; D unclear. The germline CDR1 and CDR2 sequences are SEHNR and FQNEAQ (reference sequence). The CDR3 length is 11 residues. The CDR3 loop reads CASSSSDTIYF. The sequenced part of the CDR3 DNA is TGTGCCAGCAGCTCCAGTGATACG.

In the case of this clone: The read comes to an end 3 residues before the CDR3 does, leaving the germline J gene to fill in the end. The V call is TRBV20-1, the J call TRBJ2-2; TRBD1 matches at 7 bases. The V gene's germline CDR1 is DFQATT and CDR2 SNEGSKA (reference sequence). V trimming: 6 bases; J trimming: 5 bases; junction bases outside the gene matches: 9. The CDR3 has 14 amino acids. The CDR3 bases that were read are TGCAGTGCCCAGAGGGGGCAGGGGACCGGGGAG. Protein: CSAQRGQGTGE. Given in full, the CDR3 is CSAQRGQGTGELFF.

In the case of this clone: The read falls 3 residues short of the CDR3 end, and the missing part is taken from the germline J gene. The rearrangement joins TRBV5-5 to TRBJ1-2; a possible D gene is TRBD1 (5 bases). Trimming took off 5 bases at V and 1 base at J, with 15 bases between the two ends. The CDR3 runs 15 residues. CDR1 is SGHKS, CDR2 YYEKEE, per germline (reference sequence). CDR3 loop: CASSIQAAYNYGYTF. Partial CDR3 DNA: TGTGCCAGCAGTATACAGGCAGCCTATAACTATGGC.

Comments on this clone: From the germline J gene comes the end of the CDR3, since the read stops 3 residues before it. The J gene is TRBJ1-2, the V gene TRBV18; D uncertain. Per germline, CDR1 KGHSH and CDR2 LQKENI. The CDR3 sequence is 13 residues long. The CDR3 reads CASSPSKTYDYTF. The CDR3 bases that were read are TGTGCCAGCTCACCGTCCAAAACCTACGAC.

For this clone: Read sequence stops 3 residues before the CDR3 end, and the germline J gene provides the missing end. The chain employs TRBV7-8 and TRBJ1-1, with TRBD1 matching 10 bases. The germline V gene has CDR1 SGHVS and CDR2 FQNEAQ. The ends lost 4 bases at V and 7 bases at J; junction bases unmatched: 6. The CDR3 spans 14 residues. CDR3 residues: CASSWGQGFVEAFF. CDR3 DNA (partial): TGTGCCAGCAGCTGGGGACAGGGGTTCGTTGAA.

About this clone: The CDR3 end is not reached by the read, which stops 3 residues before it; the germline J gene fills it in. The chain combines TRBV7-3 with TRBJ2-3, with D maybe TRBD1 (6 bases). There are 17 residues in the CDR3. CDR1 SGHTA and CDR2 FQGTGA come from the germline V gene. This chain's CDR3 is CASSLGGAAGVGETQYF. The CDR3 bases that were read are TGTGCCAGCAGCTTAGGTGGAGCGGCAGGGGTGGGAGAGACG.

On this clone: Read coverage stops 3 residues before the CDR3 terminus; the germline J gene supplies the remainder. The genes are TRBV5-1 and TRBJ2-2; maybe TRBD2 (5 bases). The CDR3 loop spans 16 amino acids. CDR1 is SGHRS, CDR2 YFSETQ, per germline. This chain's CDR3 is CASSLSPGRVDEKLFF. CDR3 DNA (partial): TGCGCCAGCAGCCTGTCGCCGGGGAGAGTGGACGAAAAG.

Regarding this clone: The DNA ends 3 residues before the CDR3 does, and the rest of the CDR3 is filled in from the germline J gene. The J gene is TRBJ2-1, the V gene TRBV14; no clear D gene. Trimming shortened V by 0 bases and J by 5 bases, and 5 bases separated the two germline ends. CDR1 and CDR2 (germline): SGHDN, FVKESK. CDR3 length equals 13 residues. The sequenced CDR3 bases are TGTGCCAGCAGCCAAGACAGGAACAATGAG. Protein: CASSQDRNNE. The whole CDR3 reads CASSQDRNNEQFF.

Notes on this clone: The read gets to within 3 residues of the CDR3 end, and the germline J gene fills in the rest. The chain links TRBV6-4 to TRBJ2-3, with TRBD1 matching over 9 bases. The V gene's germline CDR1 is MRHNA and CDR2 SNTAGT. This CDR3 has 21 amino acids. CDR3 DNA, as far as it was read: TGTGCCAGCAGTGACTTAGATTGGGGGGACAGGGAGTCCCGTCGCGATCAGCCG. Translating gives CASSDLDWGDRESRRDQP. The entire CDR3 protein is CASSDLDWGDRESRRDQPQYF.

This CDR3 is CASSRQGIETQYF. The CDR3 bases that were read are TGTGCCAGCAGTCGCCAGGGGATTGAGACG. V and J are TRBV12-3 or TRBV12-4 and TRBJ2-3; possibly TRBD1 for D (6 bases). The read ends 3 residues early relative to the CDR3; the germline J gene fills the gap. The CDR3 is 13 amino acids.

Concerning this clone: Read data end 3 residues before the CDR3 end; the end is taken from the germline J gene. This chain uses TRBV2 with TRBJ2-1; 7 bases are a match to TRBD2. Germline trimming cut 9 bases from V and 7 bases from J; bases unmatched to any gene: 6. This CDR3 contains 12 residues. Germline V CDR1 and CDR2: SNHLY, FYNNEI. CDR3 amino acids: CARRLADNEQFF. The DNA read from the CDR3 is TGTGCCAGGAGGCTAGCGGATAATGAG.

Details on this clone: The missing CDR3 end, 3 residues past where the read stops, is filled in from the germline J gene. V is TRBV20-1 and J is TRBJ2-5; the match to TRBD2 covers 9 bases. The V gene end was trimmed by 3 bases and the J gene end by 4 bases; junction bases not matched to a gene: 3. Looked up from germline, CDR1 is DFQATT and CDR2 is SNEGSKA (reference sequence). The CDR3 covers 13 residues. CDR3 bases read: TGCAGTGCTAGTGTGACTAGCGGAGAGACC. This encodes CSASVTSGET. The entire CDR3 reads CSASVTSGETQYF.

With respect to this clone: The sequence runs out 3 residues before the end of the CDR3; the remainder is reconstructed from the germline J gene. The chain combines TRBV20-1 with TRBJ1-4; 7 nucleotides match TRBD1. CDR3 length: 14 residues. CDR1 DFQATT and CDR2 SNEGSKA come from the germline V gene (reference sequence). V lost 2 bases, J lost 8 bases, and 8 bases stayed unmatched. The part of the CDR3 DNA that was read is TGCAGTGCTAGATATGGGACAGCGTTAGAAAAA. This gives the protein CSARYGTALEK. The full CDR3 protein is CSARYGTALEKLFF.

Points on this clone: With the read ending 3 residues before the CDR3 end, the germline J gene is used to fill in that end. The chain recombines TRBV19 with TRBJ1-1; D not certain. Trimming left V 3 bases short and J 0 bases short, with 11 bases between. CDR1 is LNHDA, CDR2 SQIVND, per germline (reference sequence). The CDR3 totals 15 residues. The chain's CDR3 is CASSITDILNTEAFF. Partial CDR3 DNA: TGTGCCAGTAGTATCACAGACATACTGAACACTGAA.